This T cell receptor beta chain is from a study of STAT5B mutations in CD4+ large granular lymphocyte leukemia. Study observations and caveats: 8/27 top patient clones versus 2/35 control clones were TRBV06-family.

This clone occurred a few times. Its target is not known. V shed 3 bases and J shed 4 bases, with 7 bases lying between them. CDR1 and CDR2 from the germline V gene are SGHRS and YFSETQ. This CDR3 has 12 amino acids. The repertoire was sequenced with immunoSEQ multiplex PCR; TCRdb's copy has only in-frame clones and lacks some. The sample holds 35,000 or so clones; 88% are singletons and the top ten take approximately 0.97%. The clonotype originates from a human donor in good health. The chain carries TRBV5-1 and TRBJ1-2, with D unclear. The sequenced sample consisted of CD4+ T cells from blood buffy coats. Written as DNA, the CDR3 is TGCGCCAGCAGCTCGGGTCTCTATGGCTACACCTTC. Encoded protein: CASSSGLYGYTF.